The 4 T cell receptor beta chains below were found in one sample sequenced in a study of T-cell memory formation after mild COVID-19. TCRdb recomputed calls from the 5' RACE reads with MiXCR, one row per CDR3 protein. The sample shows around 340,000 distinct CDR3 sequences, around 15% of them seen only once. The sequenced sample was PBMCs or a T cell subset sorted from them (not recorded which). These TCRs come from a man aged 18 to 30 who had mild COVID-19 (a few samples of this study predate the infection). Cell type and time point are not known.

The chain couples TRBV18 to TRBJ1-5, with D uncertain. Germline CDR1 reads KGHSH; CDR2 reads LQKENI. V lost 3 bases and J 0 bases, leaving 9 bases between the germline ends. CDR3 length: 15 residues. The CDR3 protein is CASSPRGFSNQPQHF. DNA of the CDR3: TGTGCCAGCTCACCCAGAGGGTTTAGCAATCAGCCCCAGCATTTT.

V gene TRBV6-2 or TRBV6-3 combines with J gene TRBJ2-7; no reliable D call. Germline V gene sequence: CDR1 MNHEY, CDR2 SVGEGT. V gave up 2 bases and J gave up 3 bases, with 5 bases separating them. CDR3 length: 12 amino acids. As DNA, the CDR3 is TGTGCCAGCAGTTACCTCCGCTACGAGCAGTACTTC. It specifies CASSYLRYEQYF.

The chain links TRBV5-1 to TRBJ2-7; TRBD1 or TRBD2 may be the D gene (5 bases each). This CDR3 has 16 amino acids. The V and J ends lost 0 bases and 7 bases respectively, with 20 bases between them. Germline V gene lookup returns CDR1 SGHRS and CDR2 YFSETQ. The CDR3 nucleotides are TGCGCCAGCAGCTTGGGGGGACCCGGGTCGGGTAGGGAGCAGTACGTC. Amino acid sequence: CASSLGGPGSGREQYV.

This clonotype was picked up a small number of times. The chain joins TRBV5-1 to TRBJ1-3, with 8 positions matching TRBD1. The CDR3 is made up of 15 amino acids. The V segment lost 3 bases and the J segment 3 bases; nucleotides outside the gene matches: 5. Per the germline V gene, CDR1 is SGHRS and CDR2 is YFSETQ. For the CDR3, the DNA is TGCGCCAGCAGCTCCCAGGGGGCGCGTGGAAACACCATATATTTT. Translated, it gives CASSSQGARGNTIYF. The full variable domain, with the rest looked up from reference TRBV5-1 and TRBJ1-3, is KAGVTQTPRYLIKTRGQQVTLSCSPISGHRSVSWYQQTPGQGLQFLFEYFSETQRNKGNFPGRFSGRQFSNSRSEMNVSTLELGDSALYLCASSSQGARGNTIYFGEGSWLTVV.